The rows below give T cell receptor beta chains drawn from one sample of a study of T-cell memory formation after mild COVID-19. MiXCR, run by TCRdb on the 5' RACE reads, gives a single entry per CDR3 protein. This table holds about 390,000 distinct CDR3 sequences, 16% found once. The sample comprised PBMCs or a T cell subset sorted from them (not recorded which). These receptor sequences come from a man younger than 35 who had mild COVID-19 (a few samples of this study predate the infection). Cell type and time point are not known. The CDR3 runs from the conserved cysteine through the conserved F or W. Fields, in order: clone size, V gene, J gene, D gene, CDR3 protein, CDR3 DNA. D genes are given only for firm matches. Rows give clone size only sometimes, using once, few, many, or a class for an expanded clone.

few	TRBV3-1	TRBJ2-1	TRBD2	CASSTVGEGNEQFF	TGTGCCAGCAGTACCGTCGGGGAGGGCAATGAGCAGTTCTTC
few	TRBV4-2	TRBJ2-2	TRBD2	CASSLRTGSGGASTGELFF	TGTGCCAGCAGCCTCAGAACGGGGAGCGGGGGGGCGAGTACCGGGGAGCTGTTTTTT
NA	TRBV5-1	TRBJ2-5	TRBD2	CASSLTLAGAQETQYF	TGCGCCAGCAGCTTGACACTAGCGGGGGCACAAGAGACCCAGTACTTC
many	TRBV7-2	TRBJ2-5	NA	CASSLAQKETQYF	TGTGCCAGCAGCTTAGCGCAGAAAGAGACCCAGTACTTC
NA	TRBV5-1	TRBJ2-7	NA	CASSKDAIVLEQYF	TGCGCCAGCTCTAAAGATGCGATCGTACTGGAGCAGTACTTC
few	TRBV7-9	TRBJ2-1	TRBD1	CASSAPGTAYNEQFF	TGTGCCAGCTCCGCCCCCGGGACAGCCTACAATGAGCAGTTCTTC
few	TRBV7-9	TRBJ2-3	TRBD2	CASSLPRTSLTTQYF	TGTGCCAGCAGCTTACCCAGGACTAGTTTAACGACGCAGTATTTT
NA	TRBV3-1	TRBJ2-1	TRBD2	CASSQDFTSGNEQFF	TGTGCCAGCAGCCAAGACTTTACTAGCGGAAATGAGCAGTTCTTC
few	TRBV14	TRBJ2-7	NA	CASSRVGTYEQYF	TGTGCCAGCAGCCGGGTGGGCACCTACGAGCAGTACTTC
NA	TRBV4-3	TRBJ2-3	NA	CASSRRGGGTDTQYF	TGCGCCAGCAGCCGCAGGGGGGGTGGAACCGATACGCAGTATTTT